The 18 T cell receptor beta chains given below trace back to one sample, sequenced in a study of shared clonotypes between healthy human individuals. The data were produced by immunoSEQ multiplex PCR, yet TCRdb's version contains in-frame clones alone and is incomplete. The sample lists 2 million to 2.5 million clones, 90% to 97% seen once, with 0.1% to 0.15% in the top ten. Sequencing was performed on naive CD4+ T cells sorted from blood. Specified subset: CD45RA+ positively selected. These receptors were obtained from a man aged 18 to 29 in good health.

V is TRBV18 and J is TRBJ2-1; TRBD1 is a possible D gene (5 bases). Deletions cut 3 bases from V and 6 bases from J, with 9 bases between. This CDR3 contains 13 residues. The germline V gene has CDR1 KGHSH and CDR2 LQKENI. CDR3 DNA sequence: TGTGCCAGCTCACCCGACAGTGCCAATGAGCAGTTCTTC. Amino acid sequence: CASSPDSANEQFF.

This chain uses TRBV6-1 with TRBJ2-6; D possibly corresponds to TRBD1 (5 bases). Germline V gives CDR1 MNHNS, CDR2 SASEGT. Trimming shortened V by 9 bases and J by 0 bases, and 9 bases separated the two germline ends. The CDR3 sequence is 14 residues long. The CDR3 loop is CARHRSSGANVLTF. DNA of the CDR3: TGTGCCAGGCACAGGAGCTCTGGGGCCAACGTCCTGACTTTC.

The chain employs TRBV11-2 and TRBJ2-3; 11 nucleotides align to TRBD2. Germline lookup yields CDR1 SGHAT and CDR2 FQNNGV. The V gene end was trimmed by 7 bases and the J gene end by 2 bases; junction bases not matched to a gene: 11. The CDR3 totals 17 residues. CDR3 loop: CASNSIAGGRFTDTQYF. CDR3 bases: TGTGCCAGCAACTCAATAGCGGGAGGGAGGTTCACAGATACGCAGTATTTT.

J is TRBJ2-5 and V is TRBV5-1; 12 nucleotides agree with TRBD2. The length of the CDR3 is 15 residues. Trimming took 3 bases from V and 5 from J; bases not matched to a gene: 5. Germline V CDR1 and CDR2: SGHRS, YFSETQ. In DNA form, the CDR3 reads TGCGCCAGCAGCTCCCCTAGCGGGGGGGCGGAGACCCAGTACTTC. Its protein product is CASSSPSGGAETQYF.

The J gene is TRBJ2-2, the V gene TRBV9; no firm D call. Germline V CDR1 and CDR2: SGDLS, YYNGEE. This CDR3 has 14 residues. Trimming took 0 bases from V and 5 from J, leaving 8 bases between them. CDR3 loop: CASSVETITGELFF. CDR3 nucleotides: TGTGCCAGCAGCGTAGAGACAATAACCGGGGAGCTGTTTTTT.

V gene TRBV9 combines with J gene TRBJ2-5; 8 nucleotides match TRBD2. The CDR3 is 14 residues long. V was clipped by 0 bases and J by 5 bases; unmatched bases: 3. From germline, CDR1 is SGDLS and CDR2 YYNGEE. The CDR3 DNA follows: TGTGCCAGCAGCGTAGTCTCGGGAGGGGAGACCCAGTACTTC. Its translation: CASSVVSGGETQYF.

The chain uses TRBV6-1 and TRBJ2-2, with 7 bases identical to TRBD2. The germline CDR1 and CDR2 sequences are MNHNS and SASEGT. J lost 5 bases, V lost 7 bases, and 7 bases had no gene match. The CDR3 has 14 amino acids. This chain's CDR3 is CASTAGVGTGELFF. The CDR3 DNA follows: TGTGCCAGCACGGCGGGGGTAGGGACCGGGGAGCTGTTTTTT.

The V call is TRBV6-5, the J call TRBJ1-2; possibly TRBD1 for D (5 bases). CDR3 length: 13 residues. The V gene lost 6 bases and the J gene lost 4 bases, with 12 bases spanning the gap. The germline gives CDR1 MNHEY, CDR2 SVGAGI. In DNA form, the CDR3 reads TGTGCCAGCAGCTCAGGGTCGCCCTATGGCTACACCTTC. Translation gives CASSSGSPYGYTF.

The chain carries TRBV12-5 and TRBJ2-3; D is possibly TRBD2 (6 bases). V lost 1 base, J lost 4 bases, and 12 bases lay in between. In germline, CDR1 is LGHNT, CDR2 FRNRAP. The CDR3 spans 15 residues. The CDR3 DNA follows: TGTGCTAGTGGTTTGGGGACTACTGGCGCAGATACGCAGTATTTT. Protein: CASGLGTTGADTQYF.

The J gene is TRBJ1-2, the V gene TRBV6-1; D gene unclear. The V gene lost 3 bases and the J gene lost 1 base, with 12 bases spanning the gap. This CDR3 contains 15 residues. Germline V CDR1 and CDR2: MNHNS, SASEGT. The CDR3 DNA reads as TGTGCCAGCAGTGACAGCCGGACGGGTAACTATGGCTACACCTTC. This translates into CASSDSRTGNYGYTF.

For this clone: This specimen includes other DNA sequences encoding the same CDR3. The rearrangement uses TRBV28 and TRBJ2-6, with D hard to call. The CDR3 is 15 amino acids. Germline lookup yields CDR1 MDHEN and CDR2 SYDVKM. The ends were cut back, 2 bases at V and 1 base at J, with 6 bases in the middle. The DNA for the CDR3 is TGTGCCAGCAGTTTACGAGTTTCTGGGGCCAACGTCCTGACTTTC. It specifies CASSLRVSGANVLTF.

This chain connects TRBV12-5 to TRBJ1-1; D remains unclear. The CDR3 is 17 amino acids. V was shortened by 2 bases and J by 1 base, with 17 bases between the two germline ends. The germline V gene has CDR1 LGHNT and CDR2 FRNRAP. CDR3 bases: TGTGCTAGTGGTTTGCCCACAAGGACCGTGAAGAACACTGAAGCTTTCTTT. Residues: CASGLPTRTVKNTEAFF.

V is TRBV30 and J is TRBJ2-3; 7 bases align to TRBD2. Germline CDR1 and CDR2: GTSNPN and SVGIG (reference sequence). The CDR3 has 14 residues. J was trimmed by 5 bases and V by 3 bases; bases with no gene match: 8. In nucleotides, the CDR3 is TGTGCCTGGAGGACTAGCTCTTCAAAAGATACGCAGTATTTT. Amino acid sequence: CAWRTSSSKDTQYF.

The CDR3 protein is CASSDTGVGYTF. The CDR3, as DNA: TGTGCCAGCAGTGATACAGGGGTCGGCTACACCTTC. The V and J genes are TRBV28 and TRBJ1-2; 7 bases are shared with TRBD1. CDR3 length equals 12 residues. Germline V CDR1 and CDR2: MDHEN, SYDVKM. The V segment lost 5 bases and the J segment 8 bases; nucleotides outside the gene matches: 5.

The CDR3 nucleotides read TGTGCCAGCAGCGCCAGGGTCCAAGAGACCCAGTACTTC. It yields the protein CASSARVQETQYF. This sequence joins TRBV2 and TRBJ2-5; maybe TRBD1 (5 bases). V gave up 6 bases and J gave up 1 base, with 9 bases separating them. The CDR3 covers 13 residues. Germline assignment: CDR1 SNHLY and CDR2 FYNNEI.

This clone was observed a single time. The V and J genes are TRBV5-4 and TRBJ1-1, with no clear D. Trimming took off 5 bases at V and 8 bases at J, with 16 bases between the two ends. The germline V gene encodes CDR1 SGHNT and CDR2 YYREEE (reference sequence). CDR3 length: 13 residues. The CDR3 nucleotides are TGTGCCAGCAGAGGAGAATGGAGGGAAGAAGCTTTCTTT. Protein sequence: CASRGEWREEAFF.

This clone was seen once. This rearrangement joins TRBV6-5 to TRBJ1-5; no definite D call. V was shortened by 6 bases and J by 8 bases, with 11 bases between the two germline ends. The CDR3 spans 12 residues. In germline, CDR1 is MNHEY, CDR2 SVGAGI. In nucleotides, the CDR3 is TGTGCCAGCAGGGGTAGCGGGGAGCCCCAGCATTTT. Its translation is CASRGSGEPQHF.

V is TRBV7-9 and J is TRBJ2-5, with TRBD2 matching over 10 bases. CDR1 is SEHNR and CDR2 is FQNEAQ in the germline V gene (reference sequence). V lost 4 bases to trimming and J lost 5 bases; unmatched junction nucleotides: 16. This CDR3 is built from 18 residues. CDR3 sequence reads: CASSSAASGSKRDETQYF. DNA of the CDR3: TGTGCCAGCAGCTCTGCCGCTAGCGGGAGTAAGCGCGACGAGACCCAGTACTTC. The entire variable domain, with the rest obtained from reference TRBV7-9 and TRBJ2-5, is as follows: DTGVSQNPRHKITKRGQNVTFRCDPISEHNRLYWYRQTLGQGPEFLTYFQNEAQLEKSRLLSDRFSAERPKGSFSTLEIQRTEQGDSAMYLCASSSAASGSKRDETQYFGPGTRLLVL.